Included here is one TCR beta chain sequence, with context. Sequenced by immunoSEQ multiplex PCR; TCRdb stores in-frame clones only, minus some. The sample has approximately 250,000 clones, about 89% seen once. The sample originates from a study of blood T cell repertoires in COVID-19. CDR3 length: 13 residues. The V gene's germline CDR1 is LNHNV and CDR2 YYDKDF (reference sequence). V lost 8 bases and J lost 2, with 10 bases in between. Material for sequencing was peripheral blood. This receptor was taken from a man aged 35 to 55 with active or convalescent COVID-19. This chain joins TRBV15 and TRBJ1-3; D is undetermined. In DNA, the CDR3 is TGTGCCACCTACAATGGCACTGGAAACACCATATATTTT. Protein product: CATYNGTGNTIYF. Full variable domain (rest looked up from reference TRBV15 and TRBJ1-3): DAMVIQNPRYQVTQFGKPVTLSCSQTLNHNVMYWYQQKSSQAPKLLFHYYDKDFNNEADTPDNFQSRRPNTSFCFLDIRSPGLGDTAMYLCATYNGTGNTIYFGEGSWLTVV.